This paragraph covers one T cell receptor (beta chain) sequence. The sample comes from a study of patients and donors after allogeneic stem cell transplantation. This CDR3 spans 12 amino acids. Trimming stripped 7 bases from V and 1 base from J, with 10 bases between. The germline V gene has CDR1 DFQATT and CDR2 SNEGSKA (reference sequence). TCRdb recomputed calls from the RT-PCR reads with MiXCR, one row per CDR3 protein. The sample records some 150,000 distinct CDR3 sequences, 30% to 45% being singletons. This TCR was sampled from a human donor who was either an allogeneic HSCT recipient or a stem cell or donor lymphocyte infusion donor (not recorded which). It is not recorded whose cells these are; they may come from a transplant donor. Material for sequencing was blood, either unsorted or a sorted T cell fraction (not recorded which). This chain uses TRBV20-1 with TRBJ1-1; D gene ambiguous. The CDR3 DNA reads as TGCAGTGGAGGATGGGGGAACACTGAAGCTTTCTTT. Residues: CSGGWGNTEAFF.